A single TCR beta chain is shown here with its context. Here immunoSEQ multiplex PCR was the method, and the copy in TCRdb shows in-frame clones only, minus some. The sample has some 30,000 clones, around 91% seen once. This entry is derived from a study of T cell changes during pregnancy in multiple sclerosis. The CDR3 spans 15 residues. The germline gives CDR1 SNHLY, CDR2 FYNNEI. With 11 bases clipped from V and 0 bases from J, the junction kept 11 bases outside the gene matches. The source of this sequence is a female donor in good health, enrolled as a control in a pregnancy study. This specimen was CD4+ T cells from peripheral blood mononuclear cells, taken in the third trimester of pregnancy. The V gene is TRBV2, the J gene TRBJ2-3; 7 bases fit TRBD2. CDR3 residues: CAGRGGTESTDTQYF. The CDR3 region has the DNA TGTGCCGGGAGGGGCGGAACGGAGAGCACAGATACGCAGTATTTT.